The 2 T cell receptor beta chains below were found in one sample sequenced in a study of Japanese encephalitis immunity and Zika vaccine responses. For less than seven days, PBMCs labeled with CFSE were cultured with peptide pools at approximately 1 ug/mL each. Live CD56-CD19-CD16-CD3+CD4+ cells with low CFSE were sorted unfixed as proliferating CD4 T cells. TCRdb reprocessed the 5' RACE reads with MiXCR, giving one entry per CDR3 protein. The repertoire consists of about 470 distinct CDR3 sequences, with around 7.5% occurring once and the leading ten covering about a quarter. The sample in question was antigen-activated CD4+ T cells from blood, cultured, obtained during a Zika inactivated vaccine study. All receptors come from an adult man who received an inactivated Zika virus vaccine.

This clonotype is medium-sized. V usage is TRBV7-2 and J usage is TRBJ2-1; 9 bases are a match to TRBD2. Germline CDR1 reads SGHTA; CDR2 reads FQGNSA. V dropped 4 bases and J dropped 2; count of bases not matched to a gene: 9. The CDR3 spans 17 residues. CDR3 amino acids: CASSSPYAGGPYNEQFF. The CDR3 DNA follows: TGTGCCAGCAGCTCCCCTTACGCGGGGGGGCCCTACAATGAGCAGTTCTTC.

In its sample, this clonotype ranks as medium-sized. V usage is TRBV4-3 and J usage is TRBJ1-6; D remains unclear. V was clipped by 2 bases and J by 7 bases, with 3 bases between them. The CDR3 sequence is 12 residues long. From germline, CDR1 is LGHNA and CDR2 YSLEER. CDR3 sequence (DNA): TGCGCCAGCAGCCAACTCAATTCACCCCTCCACTTT. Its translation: CASSQLNSPLHF.